This T cell receptor beta chain was observed in a study of blood T cell repertoires in COVID-19. V dropped 5 bases and J dropped 2 bases, with 10 bases sitting between them. Germline V lookup: CDR1 ENHRY, CDR2 SYGVKD. The CDR3 covers 14 residues. Some clones are missing from TCRdb's copy, which holds only in-frame ones; the method was immunoSEQ multiplex PCR. In the table there are 45,000 to 50,000 clones, approximately 80% of which are singletons. This clone was seen only a few times. The chain is built from TRBV10-3 and TRBJ1-5; D is possibly TRBD1 (5 bases). Material: peripheral blood. The receptor comes from a human donor with active or convalescent COVID-19. The donor label of this sample is uncertain. In nucleotides, the CDR3 is TGTGCCATCAGTCAAGGGGCTGGCAATCAGCCCCAGCATTTT. This codes for CAISQGAGNQPQHF.